Sequencing of this T cell receptor beta chain was carried out in a study of cytomegalovirus exposure and HLA in healthy donors (dated by TCRdb to about 2017). Background for the entire study: An earlier analysis of 550 to 700 of the donors reported about 250 Gb of sequence data and some 120 million unique TCR beta sequences from roughly 180 million T cells. An early release that covered about 600 HLA-typed donors contained 250 to 350 gigabases of sequencing data and 75 million to 100 million unique TCR sequences. Among the roughly 400 genotyped donors, under 90% belonged to the genetic ancestry cluster associated with self-reported Caucasian donors. The study aimed to test whether signatures of past pathogen exposure could be identified by cataloging public T cell receptors. The study used immunosequencing to profile the T cell repertoires of several hundred subjects and linked those repertoires to cytomegalovirus serostatus. In addition to the first cohort of 666 subjects, a separate validation cohort of approximately 110 different subjects was used. To predict cytomegalovirus infection status, the study combined high-throughput TCR immunosequencing, statistical association of individual TCRs with disease status, and machine learning. A later analysis re-examined previously published TCR beta repertoires from 500 to 700 donors and added high-resolution HLA genotyping to investigate patterns of TCR occurrence. The later analysis used no new phenotypic data to find candidate immune exposures, relying instead on TCR beta sequences and their occurrence across donors. In an earlier analysis of more than 550 of the donors, high-throughput TCR beta sequencing was used to judge whether each TCR beta V gene segment behaved as functional or pseudogenic. Donor age, sex, ethnicity and CMV serostatus were collected together with the repertoire data. In a later genetic analysis, genome-wide SNP genotypes for about three fifths of the 666 donors were used, and that subset was treated as a discovery cohort. Every discovery cohort repertoire had been produced on one sequencing platform. Both class I and class II loci were covered by HLA typing, at four-digit resolution. Typing coverage varied by locus: about 629-640 donors for A, B, C, DRB1 and DQB1; approximately 560 for DQA1; more than 600 for DPA1; approximately 490 for DPB1. Four or five DR-DQ haplotypes were handled as single units for association and clustering because linkage in the cohort was strong. On average, roughly 250,000 unique TCR beta nucleotide sequences were sequenced per donor among 398 genotyped donors of the cohort, with around 19% of those sequences being non-productive.

General findings and caveats noted by the study authors: In a later analysis, more than 15,000 TCR beta sequences were associated with specific HLA alleles at a false discovery rate of 0.05. In a later analysis, several top co-occurrence clusters were reported to appear linked to parvovirus B19, influenza, CMV and Epstein-Barr virus. In a later genetic analysis, a missense DCLRE1C variant was associated with V-gene and J-gene trimming of TCR beta chains, and the association was replicated in an independent cohort. A cluster of highly shared sequence variants was judged likely to represent a technical artifact of the sequencing pipeline. Linkage disequilibrium might explain the correlated functional status among segregating V segments, but an unknown experimental factor could not be excluded. Most TCR sequences were seen in very few donors, while some public TCRs were found in many individuals. The study gave a list of about 150 TCR beta chains associated with cytomegalovirus. Because counts were too low, some 17 rarely observed V segments, including chromosome 9 orphons, were left out of the earlier analysis of a few hundred of the donors. A later analysis found that most CMV-associated TCR beta chains appeared HLA-restricted, with HLA associations seemingly driven largely by CMV exposure. A further reported finding was that TCR beta sequences accurately predicted the HLA-A and HLA-B alleles for most subjects in the first cohort. The classifier was reported to diagnose cytomegalovirus status with high specificity and sensitivity in both the original and validation cohorts. For the cohort, immune exposure information was limited to CMV serostatus. Sequencing depth was assumed to be roughly uniform across donors in the presence/absence analyses, though that assumption may not hold. Assigning TCR associations to individual alleles was difficult when HLA alleles, especially DR and DQ, strongly co-occurred. The authors suggested that the approach could potentially be generalized to other disease states and immunological phenotypes. Only TCR beta chains were sequenced in this cohort, and the absence of alpha or paired-chain data limited detectable features. Because HLA typing was missing for some donors at each locus, association tests included only the typed subset. In a later analysis, HLA-associated TCR beta chains were found to be more clonally expanded and to have lower generation probabilities than equally common non-associated chains. A few of the identified cytomegalovirus-associated TCR beta chains were confirmed in vitro to be specific for cytomegalovirus antigens. In a later analysis, TCR association rates were found to vary across HLA loci, with the most associated TCRs seen for DRB1 alleles and the fewest for HLA-C alleles. A later genetic analysis reported fewer N-insertions in productive TCRs among donors in an Asian-associated ancestry cluster than the roughly 700-donor mean. The 87-base-pair reads could not distinguish some IMGT-functional V segments, including TRBV6-2 and TRBV6-3, so those segments were excluded. In an earlier analysis of about 600 of the donors, most TCR beta V segments appeared in productive rearrangements about 90% or about 30% of the time, broadly matching IMGT annotations.

The V end gives up 4 bases and the J end 7 bases, leaving 13 bases in the junction not matched to a gene. From a lookup of the germline V gene (reference sequence), CDR1 and CDR2 are GTSNPN and SVGIG. The CDR3 runs 16 residues from the cysteine to the phenylalanine. Here the CDR3 DNA is all that survives: 48 bases in frame from base 1. Receptor amplification or capture employed the immunoSEQ multiplex PCR assay. For the multiplex PCR, a mixture combining 60 forward primers for TCR Vbeta segments and 13 reverse primers for TCR Jbeta segments was used. A multiplex PCR assay on genomic DNA amplified the CDR3 region of rearranged TCR beta genes. Amplified TCR beta libraries were sequenced as 87-base-pair reads on the Illumina HiSeq System. For the original study's pipeline: Across the 670 or so repertoires, a later analysis counted some 81 million unique TCR beta chains, some 11 million of which were shared by at least two donors. Raw reads were error-corrected and collapsed into unique sequences with a nearest-neighbor algorithm that merged closely related sequences to remove PCR and sequencing errors. To assign V, D and J gene segments, CDR3 sequences were aligned to IMGT reference sequences. For a sequence to be retained, a match of at least six nucleotides to both a V gene segment and a J gene segment was required. Rearrangements were called productive when the CDR3 lacked stop codons and stayed in frame with V and J; all others were non-productive. CDR3 was defined by IMGT convention, running from the second conserved V-encoded cysteine to the conserved J-encoded phenylalanine. The earlier analysis of more than 450 of the donors excluded sequences that lacked an unambiguous match to a single V gene segment. In an earlier analysis of 450 to 750 of the donors, a V segment was called functional when productive rearrangements were above 56.7%, and segregating when the standard deviation between donors exceeded 5%. A statistical classification framework was built to diagnose cytomegalovirus status from the catalog of TCR beta chain sequences. V and J gene assignment, in a later analysis, came from comparing TCR nucleotide sequences with IMGT/GENE-DB human TR gene sequences. The TCRdist pipeline was used in a later analysis to assign CDR3 sequences and most-parsimonious VDJ recombination scenarios. In a later analysis, each TCR beta chain was defined by its CDR3 amino acid sequence together with its V-gene family, and reads without a unique V-gene family were excluded. As a way to deal with suspected cross-contamination and a sequencing artifact, a later analysis dropped hundreds of nucleotide sequences that were highly shared and had low generation probability. A later analysis calculated a clonal expansion index for each public chain from normalized within-repertoire ranks of inferred template counts. A later analysis computed generation probabilities with a VDJ recombination model fitted to out-of-frame rearrangements, and checked the results against IGoR. A later analysis scored TCR-TCR, TCR-HLA and TCR-CMV co-occurrence with hypergeometric tests, applying a repertoire-size bias correction to TCR pairs. A later analysis estimated false discovery rates by permuting HLA or CMV assignments 20 times. In a later analysis, co-occurring TCRs were grouped with DBSCAN, and TCRdist sequence similarity was added when clustering was performed within HLA-allele-positive subsets. For co-occurrence clustering, repertoires with fewer than 30,000 or more than 120,000 public chains were excluded, along with about five repertoires with anomalous nucleotide sharing. TCRdb stores this immuneACCESS table with in-frame sequences only. Part of the clones is absent; in the studies checked, under half of the shortfall reflects unresolved V genes, and no reason is known for the rest. D and trimming were read from the DNA, whereas the V and J calls and clone size are those reported in that table. This sample is represented by 270,000 or so clones; 80% to 95% of them were singletons. The top ten clonotypes cover roughly 1.6% of the sample.

The cohort comprised more than 550 healthy bone marrow donors. Cohort members were all nominally healthy when sampled, although unrecorded immune exposures were likely present. The donor tested CMV seronegative, placing the donor among the 350 or so seronegative members of the cohort. Each donor provided a peripheral blood sample, and peripheral blood mononuclear cells were used for TCR beta sequencing. Genomic DNA was extracted from the blood cell samples with the Qiagen DNeasy Blood Extraction Kit. A remark on this clone: Its antigen target is currently unknown. The input lacks base qualities; no much larger clone sits a single base away.

The TCR comes from a girl between 2 and 10 years old in good health and CMV-seronegative. Sequencing used PBMCs. This sequence uses TRBV30 and TRBJ2-1; 10 of the junction bases match TRBD2. The CDR3 protein sequence reads: CAWTWTSGDFWNEQFF. The DNA is as follows: TGTGCCTGGACCTGGACTAGCGGAGACTTTTGGAATGAGCAGTTCTTC.